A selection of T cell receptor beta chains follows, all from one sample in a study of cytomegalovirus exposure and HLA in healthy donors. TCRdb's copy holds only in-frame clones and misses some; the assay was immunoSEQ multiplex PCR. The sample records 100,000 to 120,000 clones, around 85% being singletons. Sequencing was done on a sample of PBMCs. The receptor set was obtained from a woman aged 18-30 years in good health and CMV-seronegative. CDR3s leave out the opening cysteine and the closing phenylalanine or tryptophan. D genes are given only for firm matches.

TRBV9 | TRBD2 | ASSGPTGLAGVYEQY
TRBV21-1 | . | ASKPGKRVYGYT
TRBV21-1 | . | ASSYRSGVETQY
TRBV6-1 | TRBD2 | ASSAFSGVADTQY
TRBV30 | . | AGTRKRINEKLF
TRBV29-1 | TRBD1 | SVLQGAVRAF
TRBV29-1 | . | SVEEQMNTEAF
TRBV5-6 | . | ASSLQARGDEQF
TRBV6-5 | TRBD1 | ASSWGGTANDGYT
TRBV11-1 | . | ASSRRQSYEQY
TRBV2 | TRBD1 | ASSTGTGNGYT
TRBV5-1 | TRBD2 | ASRRGGGGDTQY
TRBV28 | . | ASSLGIGASNQPQH
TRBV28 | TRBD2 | ATQGSGGPQESTDTQY
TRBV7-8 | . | ASSPEGPYSNQPQH